The 14 T cell receptor beta chains below all came from one sample that was sequenced in a study of cytomegalovirus exposure and HLA in healthy donors. 13 Jbeta primers and 60 Vbeta primers were used for the PCR. The data were produced by immunoSEQ multiplex PCR, yet TCRdb's version contains in-frame clones alone and is incomplete. The repertoire has about 140,000 clones, almost 80% of them found once; the top ten carry about 1.7%. Specimen: PBMCs. These receptor sequences come from a woman in her twenties or thirties in good health and CMV-seronegative.

This clone was detected once. This chain connects TRBV2 to TRBJ1-2; tentatively, D is TRBD1 (5 bases). The V end lost 3 bases, the J end lost 4 bases, and 12 bases lay between the germline ends. CDR1 SNHLY and CDR2 FYNNEI come from the germline V gene. The CDR3 spans 14 residues. DNA for the CDR3: TGTGCCAGCAGTGATCGGGGGATTCTCTATGGCTACACCTTC. As protein: CASSDRGILYGYTF.

The V gene is TRBV7-9, the J gene TRBJ1-1; D is unclear. The germline V gene has CDR1 SEHNR and CDR2 FQNEAQ (reference sequence). The V and J ends lost 3 bases and 5 bases respectively, with 16 bases between them. The CDR3 extends over 15 amino acids. The CDR3 DNA reads as TGTGCCAGCAGCTTCGGGTCGATGGCGGGTACTGAAGCTTTCTTT. Translation: CASSFGSMAGTEAFF. Full variable domain (outside the CDR3, taken from reference TRBV7-9 and TRBJ1-1): DTGVSQNPRHKITKRGQNVTFRCDPISEHNRLYWYRQTLGQGPEFLTYFQNEAQLEKSRLLSDRFSAERPKGSFSTLEIQRTEQGDSAMYLCASSFGSMAGTEAFFGQGTRLTVV.

The chain recombines TRBV19 with TRBJ1-2; D perhaps matches TRBD1 (5 bases). V lost 5 bases, J lost 1 base, and 8 bases lay in between. Looked up from germline, CDR1 is LNHDA and CDR2 is SQIVND (reference sequence). The CDR3 runs 13 residues. CDR3 region: CASSRDSNYGYTF. DNA of the CDR3: TGTGCCAGTAGTCGAGACAGTAACTATGGCTACACCTTC.

The chain carries TRBV4-3 and TRBJ2-1; D possibly corresponds to TRBD2 (5 bases). V shed 1 base and J shed 10 bases, with 11 bases lying between them. The CDR3 length is 13 residues. Germline CDR1 is LGHNA and CDR2 is YSLEER. The CDR3 DNA is TGCGCCAGCAGCCAAGGCGGGTTCTGGGAGCAGTTCTTC. It encodes CASSQGGFWEQFF.

The chain combines TRBV9 with TRBJ1-2; D is unclear. CDR1 is SGDLS and CDR2 is YYNGEE in the germline V gene. Trimming shortened V by 6 bases and J by 0 bases, and 6 bases separated the two germline ends. There are 12 residues in the CDR3. CDR3 DNA sequence: TGTGCCAGCAACGGAGCTAACTATGGCTACACCTTC. Translating gives CASNGANYGYTF.

The V and J genes are TRBV14 and TRBJ1-1; 9 positions agree with TRBD1. The germline gives CDR1 SGHDN, CDR2 FVKESK. The length of the CDR3 is 15 residues. Unmatched junction bases numbered 9, after V lost 3 bases and J lost 7 bases. The chain's CDR3 is CASSQRTGVWSEAFF. CDR3 sequence (DNA): TGTGCCAGCAGCCAGCGGACAGGGGTGTGGAGTGAAGCTTTCTTT. The full variable domain, its missing parts supplied by reference TRBV14 and TRBJ1-1, is EAGVTQFPSHSVIEKGQTVTLRCDPISGHDNLYWYRRVMGKEIKFLLHFVKESKQDESGMPNNRFLAERTGGTYSTLKVQPAELEDSGVYFCASSQRTGVWSEAFFGQGTRLTVV.

In its sample, this clone was seen once. The chain joins TRBV27 to TRBJ1-1; D unclear. V lost 5 bases to trimming and J lost 10 bases, with 29 bases between them. The CDR3 is made up of 17 amino acids. Germline assignment: CDR1 MNHEY and CDR2 SMNVEV (reference sequence). CDR3 loop: CASSPYQQQMVVSGAFF. The CDR3 DNA follows: TGTGCCAGCAGTCCATATCAACAGCAAATGGTCGTATCTGGAGCTTTCTTT.

Only a few counts were recorded for this clone. This chain uses TRBV2 with TRBJ2-3; no definite D call. CDR1 is SNHLY and CDR2 is FYNNEI in the germline V gene. The CDR3 extends over 13 amino acids. The ends were cut back, 2 bases at V and 1 base at J, with 4 bases in the middle. CDR3 sequence reads: CASSERGTDTQYF. CDR3 nucleotides: TGTGCCAGCAGTGAACGCGGCACAGATACGCAGTATTTT. Complete variable domain (other parts from reference TRBV2 and TRBJ2-3): EPEVTQTPSHQVTQMGQEVILRCVPISNHLYFYWYRQILGQKVEFLVSFYNNEISEKSEIFDDQFSVERPDGSNFTLKIRSTKLEDSAMYFCASSERGTDTQYFGPGTRLTVL.

The chain couples TRBV5-1 to TRBJ1-6; no reliable D call. Between the trimmed V and J ends, which lost 0 bases and 0 bases, there was a span of 7 bases. This CDR3 region has 16 residues. The germline V gene encodes CDR1 SGHRS and CDR2 YFSETQ. The CDR3 nucleotides are TGCGCCAGCAGCTTGGCCTCGGGCTCCTATAATTCACCCCTCCACTTT. Its protein is CASSLASGSYNSPLHF.

This sequence joins TRBV19 and TRBJ1-2; TRBD1 matches at 10 bases. Trimming at V came to 2 bases and at J to 2 bases, leaving 5 bases not matched to a gene. This CDR3 region has 16 residues. The germline gives CDR1 LNHDA, CDR2 SQIVND (reference sequence). CDR3 loop: CASSIYKGQGNYGYTF. DNA of the CDR3: TGTGCCAGTAGTATATACAAGGGACAGGGGAACTATGGCTACACCTTC.

To note about this clone: The junction does not match germline at one end; this may be a read error. The gene calls are TRBV7-2 and TRBJ2-7; 10 bases fit TRBD1. This CDR3 spans 13 amino acids. CDR1 and CDR2 from the germline V gene are SGHTA and FQGNSA. The CDR3, as DNA: TGTGCCAGCAGTTCTGTCGCCGGGACAGGGGATCACTTC. Translating gives CASSSVAGTGDHF.

The chain joins TRBV18 to TRBJ1-5; 7 positions agree with TRBD1. Germline V gene sequence: CDR1 KGHSH, CDR2 LQKENI. The CDR3 runs to 18 residues. The V and J ends lost 6 bases and 6 bases, in that order; junction bases with no gene match: 20. The CDR3 DNA reads as TGTGCCAGCTCTCCTACGCCCGGACAGGACGCCCTCCTTCAGCCCCAGCATTTT. Protein product: CASSPTPGQDALLQPQHF.

The chain uses TRBV18 and TRBJ1-4; D gene unclear. The V gene's germline CDR1 is KGHSH and CDR2 LQKENI. This CDR3 is 18 amino acids long. Between the trimmed V and J ends, which lost 4 bases and 6 bases, there was a span of 24 bases. CDR3 region: CASSLFGQEAMIYEKLFF. CDR3 nucleotides: TGTGCCAGCTCACTCTTTGGGCAGGAAGCTATGATCTATGAAAAACTGTTTTTT. Full variable domain (rest looked up from reference TRBV18 and TRBJ1-4): NAGVMQNPRHLVRRRGQEARLRCSPMKGHSHVYWYRQLPEEGLKFMVYLQKENIIDESGMPKERFSAEFPKEGPSILRIQQVVRGDSAAYFCASSLFGQEAMIYEKLFFGSGTQLSVL.

CDR3 loop: CASSFGPGGAYGYTF. The DNA for the CDR3 is TGCGCCAGCAGCTTCGGCCCCGGGGGAGCCTATGGCTACACCTTC. The chain is built from TRBV5-1 and TRBJ1-2, with D possibly matching TRBD1 (5 bases). CDR3 length equals 15 residues. The germline CDR1 and CDR2 sequences are SGHRS and YFSETQ. Trimming pared 2 bases from V and 4 bases from J, leaving 15 bases between.